Listed below are T cell receptor beta chains from one sample, sequenced in a study of blood T cell repertoires in COVID-19. Repertoires were generated with immunoSEQ multiplex PCR, while TCRdb's copy carries only in-frame clones and drops some. The sample lists 110,000 to 150,000 clones, approximately 90% seen once, with just under 3% in the top ten. Sequencing was performed on peripheral blood. The receptors originated from a man between 60 and 70 years old with active or convalescent COVID-19. Both conserved end residues are part of each CDR3. A D gene is named only where the DNA matches it firmly. Clone size is not always given. Where it is, it says once, few, many or a class for expanded clones.

D,V,size,J,CDR3,DNA
.,TRBV19,.,TRBJ1-5,CASSSNRDLGADQPQHF,TGTGCCAGTAGCTCCAACAGGGACCTTGGAGCGGATCAGCCCCAGCATTTT
TRBD1,TRBV6-6,.,TRBJ1-2,CASSSSGQGPYGYTF,TGTGCCAGCAGTTCATCGGGACAGGGGCCTTATGGCTACACCTTC
TRBD2,TRBV5-4,.,TRBJ2-7,CASSQREGWTYEQYF,TGTGCCAGCAGCCAACGGGAGGGCTGGACCTACGAGCAGTACTTC
TRBD1,TRBV29-1,.,TRBJ2-7,CSVEVTGIPEQYF,TGCAGCGTTGAGGTGACAGGGATTCCCGAGCAGTACTTC
TRBD2,TRBV30,.,TRBJ2-5,CAWSVPLAGAGETQYF,TGTGCCTGGAGTGTACCCCTAGCGGGGGCGGGAGAGACCCAGTACTTC
TRBD2,TRBV30,.,TRBJ2-5,CASEGGHVGLAGSDF,TGTGCCTCGGAGGGGGGTCACGTCGGACTAGCGGGATCAGACTTC
.,TRBV4-3,.,TRBJ2-5,CASSPRGFGTYQETQYF,TGCGCCAGCAGCCCAAGGGGTTTTGGAACTTACCAAGAGACCCAGTACTTC
.,TRBV23-1,.,TRBJ1-1,CASRGSNTEAFF,TGCGCCAGCAGGGGCAGCAACACTGAAGCTTTCTTT
.,TRBV3-1/TRBV3-2,few,TRBJ1-2,CASSQGEPYGYTF,TGTGCCAGCAGCCAAGGGGAGCCCTATGGCTACACCTTC
.,TRBV4-3,.,TRBJ2-2,CASSQGPMNTGELFF,TGCGCCAGCAGCCAAGGTCCTATGAACACCGGGGAGCTGTTTTTT
.,TRBV6-5,.,TRBJ1-3,CASIVGGAGNTIYF,TGTGCCAGCATCGTCGGGGGAGCTGGAAACACCATATATTTT
.,TRBV4-3,.,TRBJ2-1,CASSQGLQRQEQFF,TGCGCCAGCAGCCAAGGATTACAGCGACAGGAGCAGTTCTTC
.,TRBV7-6,.,TRBJ2-7,CASSLAAGNYEQYF,TGTGCCAGCAGCTTAGCGGCAGGGAACTACGAGCAGTACTTC
.,TRBV6-2/TRBV6-3,.,TRBJ2-5,CASSGAAAGQETQYF,TGTGCCAGCAGTGGGGCGGCGGCAGGACAAGAGACCCAGTACTTC
TRBD2,TRBV5-5,.,TRBJ2-5,CASSLSIAGGQETQYF,TGTGCCAGCAGCCTATCTATAGCGGGGGGGCAAGAGACCCAGTACTTC
TRBD2,TRBV19,.,TRBJ2-1,CASSMTSSYNEQFF,TGTGCCAGTAGTATGACTAGCAGCTACAATGAGCAGTTCTTC
TRBD2,TRBV18,once,TRBJ2-7,CASSLSGSIYEQYF,TGTGCCAGCTCACTGAGCGGGAGCATCTACGAGCAGTACTTC
TRBD1,TRBV5-1,.,TRBJ1-6,CASSLEMGQGNSPLHF,TGCGCCAGCAGCTTGGAGATGGGACAGGGTAATTCACCCCTCCACTTT
TRBD1,TRBV28,.,TRBJ1-1,CASAGGSTEAFF,TGTGCCAGCGCAGGGGGATCCACTGAAGCTTTCTTT
TRBD2,TRBV29-1,.,TRBJ2-1,CSVDTAGLAGLDEQFF,TGCAGCGTTGACACGGCGGGACTAGCGGGGCTCGATGAGCAGTTCTTC
.,TRBV29-1,.,TRBJ1-2,CSVGTGSGTNYGYTF,TGCAGCGTTGGAACAGGGAGTGGTACAAACTATGGCTACACCTTC
TRBD2,TRBV5-1,.,TRBJ2-1,CASRRLAGGPRNEQFF,TGCGCCAGCAGGCGACTAGCGGGGGGGCCTCGGAATGAGCAGTTCTTC
.,TRBV2,.,TRBJ1-2,CASSAPPGRGYGYTF,TGTGCCAGCAGTGCGCCCCCCGGCAGGGGCTATGGCTACACCTTC
.,TRBV5-1,.,TRBJ2-5,CASSSRIQGFGETQYF,TGCGCCAGCAGCTCCAGAATCCAGGGGTTCGGGGAGACCCAGTACTTC
TRBD1,TRBV30,.,TRBJ1-1,CAWSVRGRWSEAFF,TGTGCCTGGAGTGTAAGGGGGCGGTGGTCTGAAGCTTTCTTT
.,TRBV20-1,.,TRBJ1-2,CSASGSVYYGYTF,TGCAGTGCTAGTGGCAGCGTCTACTATGGCTACACCTTC
.,TRBV10-2,.,TRBJ1-2,CASHTGNYGYTF,TGCGCCAGCCATACAGGGAACTATGGCTACACCTTC
TRBD2,TRBV5-4,.,TRBJ2-1,CASSPRTSGADNEQFF,TGTGCCAGCAGCCCCCGGACTAGCGGGGCGGACAATGAGCAGTTCTTC
.,TRBV24-1,many,TRBJ2-1,CATSGGDNEQFF,TGTGCCACCAGTGGCGGGGACAATGAGCAGTTCTTC
.,TRBV12-5,.,TRBJ1-5,CASGRGGGPQHF,TGTGCTAGTGGCCGCGGAGGAGGACCCCAGCATTTT
TRBD1,TRBV6-5,.,TRBJ2-7,CASSSGTGPEQYF,TGTGCCAGCAGCTCCGGGACAGGTCCCGAGCAGTACTTC
.,TRBV27,few,TRBJ1-6,CASSTRQTYNSPLHF,TGTGCCAGCAGTACCCGACAGACCTATAATTCACCCCTCCACTTT
.,TRBV6-1,.,TRBJ1-3,CASSDYERGSSYF,TGTGCCAGCAGTGATTATGAAAGAGGAAGTTCCTATTTT
TRBD2,TRBV28,.,TRBJ2-1,CASSLSPGGANEQFF,TGTGCCAGCAGTTTATCCCCCGGGGGGGCTAATGAGCAGTTCTTC
TRBD1,TRBV30,.,TRBJ1-1,CALMGRGETEAFF,TGTGCCCTAATGGGCAGGGGGGAAACTGAAGCTTTCTTT
.,TRBV19,.,TRBJ1-2,CASSEDHRVGYGYTF,TGTGCCAGTAGTGAGGATCACAGGGTGGGCTATGGCTACACCTTC
TRBD2,TRBV27,.,TRBJ2-1,CASTIHPSGKGVEQFF,TGTGCCAGCACCATACATCCTAGCGGGAAGGGGGTTGAGCAGTTCTTC
.,TRBV4-1,.,TRBJ1-2,CASSQDIDGPGTF,TGCGCCAGCAGCCAAGATATCGATGGGCCAGGCACCTTC
TRBD2,TRBV4-2,.,TRBJ2-5,CASSQERGGSQYF,TGTGCCAGCAGCCAAGAACGCGGCGGGAGTCAGTACTTC
TRBD2,TRBV28,.,TRBJ2-2,CASSKLAGGFSGELFF,TGTGCCAGCAGCAAACTAGCGGGAGGATTCTCCGGGGAGCTGTTTTTT
TRBD2,TRBV18,.,TRBJ2-1,CASSPGAGTNNNEQFF,TGTGCCAGCTCACCAGGGGCCGGGACTAACAACAATGAGCAGTTCTTC
.,TRBV29-1,.,TRBJ2-7,CSVAGPNYEQYF,TGCAGCGTTGCTGGCCCGAACTACGAGCAGTACTTC
.,TRBV6-5,once,TRBJ1-1,CASNTGFTEAFF,TGTGCCAGCAACACAGGGTTCACTGAAGCTTTCTTT
TRBD2,TRBV6-5,.,TRBJ2-7,CASSRVAGVRYEQYF,TGTGCCAGCAGTAGGGTAGCGGGAGTCCGCTACGAGCAGTACTTC
TRBD1,TRBV19,.,TRBJ1-5,CASKGQFSNQPQHF,TGTGCCAGTAAGGGACAGTTTAGCAATCAGCCCCAGCATTTT
.,TRBV6-5,.,TRBJ1-2,CASSFGGAFNYGYTF,TGTGCCAGCAGTTTTGGAGGCGCCTTTAACTATGGCTACACCTTC
.,TRBV19,once,TRBJ1-5,CASSPQGNQPQHF,TGTGCCAGTAGCCCTCAGGGTAATCAGCCCCAGCATTTT
.,TRBV2,.,TRBJ1-2,CASSDQVGGRGYTF,TGTGCCAGCAGTGATCAGGTCGGAGGGCGCGGCTACACCTTC
TRBD2,TRBV7-9,.,TRBJ2-1,CASSLTGGGVNEQFF,TGTGCCAGCAGCTTAACGGGAGGCGGAGTAAATGAGCAGTTCTTC
TRBD1,TRBV28,.,TRBJ1-2,CASSSERQGIYGYTF,TGTGCCAGCAGTTCCGAAAGACAGGGGATCTATGGCTACACCTTC
.,TRBV5-1,.,TRBJ1-3,CASSWYPGPGNTIYF,TGCGCCAGCAGCTGGTACCCAGGGCCTGGAAACACCATATATTTT
TRBD1,TRBV7-9,.,TRBJ1-5,CASSLGGQGASQPQHF,TGTGCCAGCAGCTTAGGGGGACAGGGGGCAAGTCAGCCCCAGCATTTT